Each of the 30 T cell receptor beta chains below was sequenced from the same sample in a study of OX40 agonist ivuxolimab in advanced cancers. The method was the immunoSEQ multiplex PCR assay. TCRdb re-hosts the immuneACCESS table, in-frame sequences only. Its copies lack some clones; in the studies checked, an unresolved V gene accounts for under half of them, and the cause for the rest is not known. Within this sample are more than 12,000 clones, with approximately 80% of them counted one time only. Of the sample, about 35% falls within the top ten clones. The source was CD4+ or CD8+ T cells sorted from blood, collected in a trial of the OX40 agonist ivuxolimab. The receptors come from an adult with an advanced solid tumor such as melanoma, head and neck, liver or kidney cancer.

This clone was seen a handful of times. CDR3 sequence (DNA): TGTGCCAGCAGTTTAGGGACCAAATACGAGCAGTACTTC. Translating gives CASSLGTKYEQYF. The chain is built from TRBV27 and TRBJ2-7, with D possibly being TRBD1 or TRBD2 (5 bases each). Trimming removed 2 bases at V and 4 bases at J, with 9 bases between. Germline CDR1 reads MNHEY; CDR2 reads SMNVEV (reference sequence). CDR3 length: 13 residues.

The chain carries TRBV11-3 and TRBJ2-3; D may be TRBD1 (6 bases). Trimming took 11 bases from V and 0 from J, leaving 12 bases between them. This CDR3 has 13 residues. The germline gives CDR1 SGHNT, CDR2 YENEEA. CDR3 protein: CASRGSSTDTQYF. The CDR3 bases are TGTGCCTCCAGGGGCAGCAGCACAGATACGCAGTATTTT.

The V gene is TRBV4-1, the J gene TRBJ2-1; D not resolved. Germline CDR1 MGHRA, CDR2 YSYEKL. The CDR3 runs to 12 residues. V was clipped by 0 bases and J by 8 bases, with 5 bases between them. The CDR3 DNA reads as TGCGCCAGCAGCCAAGATTACGATGAGCAGTTCTTC. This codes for CASSQDYDEQFF.

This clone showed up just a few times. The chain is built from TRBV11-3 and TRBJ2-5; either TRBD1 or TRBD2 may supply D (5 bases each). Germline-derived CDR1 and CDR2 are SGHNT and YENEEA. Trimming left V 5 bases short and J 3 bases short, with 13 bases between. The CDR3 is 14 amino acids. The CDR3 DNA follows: TGTGCCAGCAGCCGAAGAGGGACCGAAGAGACCCAGTACTTC. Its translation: CASSRRGTEETQYF.

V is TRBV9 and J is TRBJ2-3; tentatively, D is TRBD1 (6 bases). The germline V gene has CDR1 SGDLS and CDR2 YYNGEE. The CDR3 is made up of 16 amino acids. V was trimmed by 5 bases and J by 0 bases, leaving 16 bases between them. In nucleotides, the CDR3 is TGTGCCAGCAGGTATAACCGGGACACAAGCACAGATACGCAGTATTTT. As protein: CASRYNRDTSTDTQYF.

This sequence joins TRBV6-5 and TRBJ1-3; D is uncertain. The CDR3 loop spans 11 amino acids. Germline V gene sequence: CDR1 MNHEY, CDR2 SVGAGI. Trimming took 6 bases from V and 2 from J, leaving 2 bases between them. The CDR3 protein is CASRAGNTIYF. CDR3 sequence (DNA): TGTGCCAGCAGGGCTGGAAACACCATATATTTT.

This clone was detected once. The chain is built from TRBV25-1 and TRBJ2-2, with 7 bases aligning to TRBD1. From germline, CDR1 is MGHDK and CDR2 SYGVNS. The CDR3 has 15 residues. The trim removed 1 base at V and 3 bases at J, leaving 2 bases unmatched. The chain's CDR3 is CASSEFDRDTGELFF. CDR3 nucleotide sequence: TGTGCCAGCAGTGAATTTGACAGGGACACCGGGGAGCTGTTTTTT.

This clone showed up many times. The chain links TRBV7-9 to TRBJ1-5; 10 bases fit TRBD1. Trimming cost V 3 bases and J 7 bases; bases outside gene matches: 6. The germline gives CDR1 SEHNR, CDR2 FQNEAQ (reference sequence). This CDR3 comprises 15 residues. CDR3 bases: TGTGCCAGCAGCTTGGGACAGGGGCCGAAACAGCCCCAGCATTTT. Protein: CASSLGQGPKQPQHF.

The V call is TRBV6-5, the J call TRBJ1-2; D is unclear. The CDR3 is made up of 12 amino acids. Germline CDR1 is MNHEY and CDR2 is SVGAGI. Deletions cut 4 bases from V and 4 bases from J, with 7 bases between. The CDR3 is CASSLGGYGYTF. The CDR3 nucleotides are TGTGCCAGCAGTTTAGGAGGCTATGGCTACACCTTC.

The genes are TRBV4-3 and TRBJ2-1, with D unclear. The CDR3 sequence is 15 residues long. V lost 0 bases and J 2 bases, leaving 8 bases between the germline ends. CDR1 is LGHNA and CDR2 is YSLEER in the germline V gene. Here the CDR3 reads CASSQEINAYNEQFF. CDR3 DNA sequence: TGCGCCAGCAGCCAAGAGATAAATGCCTACAATGAGCAGTTCTTC.

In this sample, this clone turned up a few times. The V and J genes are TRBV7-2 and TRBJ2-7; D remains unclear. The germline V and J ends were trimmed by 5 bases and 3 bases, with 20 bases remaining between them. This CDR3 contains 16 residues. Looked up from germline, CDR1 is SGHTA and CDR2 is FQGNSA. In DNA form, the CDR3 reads TGTGCCAGCAGCCCGGTTTACTCCTCACCCTTCTACGAGCAGTACTTC. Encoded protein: CASSPVYSSPFYEQYF.

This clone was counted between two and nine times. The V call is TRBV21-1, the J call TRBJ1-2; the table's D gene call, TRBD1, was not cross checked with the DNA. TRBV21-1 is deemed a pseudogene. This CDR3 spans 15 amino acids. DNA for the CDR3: TGTGCCAGCAGCAAAGGGGAACGGACAGGAAATGGCTACACCTTC. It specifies CASSKGERTGNGYTF.

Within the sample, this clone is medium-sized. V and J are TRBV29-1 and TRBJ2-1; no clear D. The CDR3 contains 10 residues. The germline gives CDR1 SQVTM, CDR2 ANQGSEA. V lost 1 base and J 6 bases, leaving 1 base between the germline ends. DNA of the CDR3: TGCAGCGTTGAAGTCAATGAGCAGTTCTTC. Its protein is CSVEVNEQFF.

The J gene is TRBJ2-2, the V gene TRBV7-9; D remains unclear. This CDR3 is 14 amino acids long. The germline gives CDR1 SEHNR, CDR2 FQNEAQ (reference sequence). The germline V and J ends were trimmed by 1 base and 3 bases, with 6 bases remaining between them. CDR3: CASSLDSYTGELFF. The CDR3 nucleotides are TGTGCCAGCAGCTTAGACAGCTACACCGGGGAGCTGTTTTTT.

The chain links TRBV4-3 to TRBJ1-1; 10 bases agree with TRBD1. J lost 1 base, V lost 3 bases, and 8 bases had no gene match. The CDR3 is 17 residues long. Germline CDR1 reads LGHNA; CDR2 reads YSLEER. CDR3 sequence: CASSQRTGGLGNTEAFF. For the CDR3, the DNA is TGCGCCAGCAGCCAGAGGACAGGGGGTCTGGGGAACACTGAAGCTTTCTTT.

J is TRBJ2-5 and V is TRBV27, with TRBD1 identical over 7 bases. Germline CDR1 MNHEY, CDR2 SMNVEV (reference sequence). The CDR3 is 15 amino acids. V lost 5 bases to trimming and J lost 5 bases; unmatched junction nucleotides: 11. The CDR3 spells CASSLGQPGHETQYF. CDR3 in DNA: TGTGCCAGCAGTCTGGGACAGCCAGGGCACGAGACCCAGTACTTC.

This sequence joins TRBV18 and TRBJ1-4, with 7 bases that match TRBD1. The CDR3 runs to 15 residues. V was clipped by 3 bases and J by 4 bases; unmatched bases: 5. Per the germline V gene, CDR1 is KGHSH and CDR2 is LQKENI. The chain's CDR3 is CASSPQGQLNEKLFF. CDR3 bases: TGTGCCAGCTCACCGCAGGGACAGCTTAATGAAAAACTGTTTTTT. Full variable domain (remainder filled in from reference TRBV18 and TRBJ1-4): NAGVMQNPRHLVRRRGQEARLRCSPMKGHSHVYWYRQLPEEGLKFMVYLQKENIIDESGMPKERFSAEFPKEGPSILRIQQVVRGDSAAYFCASSPQGQLNEKLFFGSGTQLSVL.

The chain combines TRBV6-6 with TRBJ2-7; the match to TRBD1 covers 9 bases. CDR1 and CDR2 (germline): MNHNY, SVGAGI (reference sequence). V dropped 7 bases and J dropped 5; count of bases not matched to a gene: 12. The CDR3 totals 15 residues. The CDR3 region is CASILSGTGSHEQYF. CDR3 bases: TGTGCCAGCATCTTATCGGGGACAGGGTCCCACGAGCAGTACTTC.

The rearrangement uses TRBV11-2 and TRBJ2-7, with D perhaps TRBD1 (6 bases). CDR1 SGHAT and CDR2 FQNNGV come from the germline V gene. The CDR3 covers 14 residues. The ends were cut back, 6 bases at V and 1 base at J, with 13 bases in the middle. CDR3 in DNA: TGTGCCAGCAGTTTCCAGGGGTCATCCTACGAGCAGTACTTC. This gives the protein CASSFQGSSYEQYF.

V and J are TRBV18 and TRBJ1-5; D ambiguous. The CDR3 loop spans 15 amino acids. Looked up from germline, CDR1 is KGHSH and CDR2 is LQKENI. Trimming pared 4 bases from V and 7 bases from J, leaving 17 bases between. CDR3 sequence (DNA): TGTGCCAGCTCACATAAAGCGGCAGGCGACCAGCCCCAGCATTTT. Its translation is CASSHKAAGDQPQHF.

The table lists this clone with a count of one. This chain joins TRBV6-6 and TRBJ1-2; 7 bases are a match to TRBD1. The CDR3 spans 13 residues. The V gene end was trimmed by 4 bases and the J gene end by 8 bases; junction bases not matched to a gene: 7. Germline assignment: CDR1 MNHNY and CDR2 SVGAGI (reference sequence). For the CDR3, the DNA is TGTGCCAGCAGTTCCATGACAGGGTGGGGCTACACCTTC. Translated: CASSSMTGWGYTF.

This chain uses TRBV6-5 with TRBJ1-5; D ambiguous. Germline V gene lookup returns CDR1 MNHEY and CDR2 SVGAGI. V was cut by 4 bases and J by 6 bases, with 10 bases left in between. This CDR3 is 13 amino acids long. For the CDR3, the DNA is TGTGCCAGCAGTTTCCCCGGGAGTCAGCCCCAGCATTTT. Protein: CASSFPGSQPQHF.

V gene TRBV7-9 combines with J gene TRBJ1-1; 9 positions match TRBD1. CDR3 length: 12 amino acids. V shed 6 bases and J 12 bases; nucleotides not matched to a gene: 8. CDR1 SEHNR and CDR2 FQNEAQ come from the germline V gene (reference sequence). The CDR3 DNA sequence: TGTGCCAGCAGGCCCGGGACAGGGATGACTTTCTTT. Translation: CASRPGTGMTFF.

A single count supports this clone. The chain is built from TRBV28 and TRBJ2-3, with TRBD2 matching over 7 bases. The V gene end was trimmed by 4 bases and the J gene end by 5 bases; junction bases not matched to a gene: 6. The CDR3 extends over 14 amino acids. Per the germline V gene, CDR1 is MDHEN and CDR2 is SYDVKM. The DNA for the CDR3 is TGTGCCAGCAGTTCTCCTCTAGCGGTAGATACGCAGTATTTT. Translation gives CASSSPLAVDTQYF.

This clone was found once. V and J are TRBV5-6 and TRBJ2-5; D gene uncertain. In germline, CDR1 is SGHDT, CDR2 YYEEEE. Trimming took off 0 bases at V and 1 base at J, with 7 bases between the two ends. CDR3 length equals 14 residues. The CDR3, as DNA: TGTGCCAGCAGCTTGGAGGCAGCCCAAGAGACCCAGTACTTC. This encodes CASSLEAAQETQYF.

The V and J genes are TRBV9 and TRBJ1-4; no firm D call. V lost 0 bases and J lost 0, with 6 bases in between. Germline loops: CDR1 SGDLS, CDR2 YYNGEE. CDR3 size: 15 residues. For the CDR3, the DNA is TGTGCCAGCAGCGTAGAAGGGACAACTAATGAAAAACTGTTTTTT. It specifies CASSVEGTTNEKLFF.

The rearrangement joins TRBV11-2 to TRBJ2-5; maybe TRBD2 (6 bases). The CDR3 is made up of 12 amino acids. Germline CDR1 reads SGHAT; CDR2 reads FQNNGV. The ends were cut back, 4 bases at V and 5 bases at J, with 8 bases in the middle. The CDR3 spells CASSWGEETQYF. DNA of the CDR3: TGTGCCAGCAGCTGGGGGGAGGAGACCCAGTACTTC.

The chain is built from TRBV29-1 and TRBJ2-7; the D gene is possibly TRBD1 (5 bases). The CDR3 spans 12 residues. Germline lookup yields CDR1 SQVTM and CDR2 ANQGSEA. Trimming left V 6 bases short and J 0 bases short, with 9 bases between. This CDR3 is CSVGQFSYEQYF. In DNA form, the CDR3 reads TGCAGCGTCGGACAATTCTCCTACGAGCAGTACTTC.

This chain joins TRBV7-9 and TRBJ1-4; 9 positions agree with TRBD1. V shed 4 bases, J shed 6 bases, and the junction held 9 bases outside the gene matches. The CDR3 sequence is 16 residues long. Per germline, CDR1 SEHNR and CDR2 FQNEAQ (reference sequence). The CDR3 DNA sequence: TGTGCCAGCAGCTCCACCTACCGGGACAGGGATGAAAAACTGTTTTTT. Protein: CASSSTYRDRDEKLFF.

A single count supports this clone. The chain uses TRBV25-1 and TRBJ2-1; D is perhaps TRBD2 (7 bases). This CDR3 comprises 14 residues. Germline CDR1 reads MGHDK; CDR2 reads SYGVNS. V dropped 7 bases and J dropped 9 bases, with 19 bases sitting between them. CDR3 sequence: CASIGGGALGEQFF. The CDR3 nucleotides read TGTGCCAGCATAGGTGGGGGGGCCCTCGGTGAGCAGTTCTTC.